A selection of T cell receptor beta chains follows, all from one sample in a study of T cell clonotyping in hematopoietic cell transplantation. TCRdb keeps only in-frame clones here, not all; method: immunoSEQ multiplex PCR. The repertoire holds approximately 7,200 clones, with 89% as singletons. The material was PBMCs, obtained 30 days after allogeneic stem cell transplant. The receptor set was obtained from a female patient aged 45 to 65 who had an allogeneic stem cell transplant from an unrelated donor, so the T cells may come from the graft donor. Some clones in this sample may be carry-over from other donors' samples. Each CDR3 is given with its conserved first and last residue. The D gene is left open where the match is weak. The size entry is marked missing in some rows and otherwise reads once, few, many or a size class.

cdr3_aa: CASSLSGLAFEQYF
cdr3_nt: TGTGCCAGCAGTTTATCGGGACTAGCATTCGAGCAGTACTTC
cdr3_length: 14
j_call: TRBJ2-7
clone_size: NA
v_call: TRBV27
d_call: TRBD2

cdr3_aa: CAIGEGPSTDTQYF
cdr3_nt: TGTGCCATCGGGGAGGGACCAAGCACAGATACGCAGTATTTT
cdr3_length: 14
j_call: TRBJ2-3
clone_size: NA
v_call: TRBV10-3
d_call: TRBD2

cdr3_aa: CASSSGGGSGNTIYF
cdr3_nt: TGTGCCAGCAGTTCAGGGGGAGGCTCTGGAAACACCATATATTTT
cdr3_length: 15
j_call: TRBJ1-3
clone_size: NA
v_call: TRBV28
d_call: TRBD1

cdr3_aa: CASSWGDRVVYEQYF
cdr3_nt: TGCGCCAGCAGCTGGGGGGACAGGGTAGTCTACGAGCAGTACTTC
cdr3_length: 15
j_call: TRBJ2-7
clone_size: NA
v_call: TRBV5-1
d_call: TRBD1

cdr3_aa: CASSEGGARGRAYNEQFF
cdr3_nt: TGTGCCAGCAGTGAAGGGGGGGCCAGGGGGAGAGCCTACAATGAGCAGTTCTTC
cdr3_length: 18
j_call: TRBJ2-1
clone_size: NA
v_call: TRBV2
d_call: NA

cdr3_aa: CASKGSYEQYF
cdr3_nt: TGTGCCAGCAAGGGGTCCTACGAGCAGTACTTC
cdr3_length: 11
j_call: TRBJ2-7
clone_size: NA
v_call: TRBV6-4
d_call: NA

cdr3_aa: CAWSPTSTGRSYEQYF
cdr3_nt: TGTGCCTGGAGTCCGACGTCGACAGGGAGGTCCTACGAGCAGTACTTC
cdr3_length: 16
j_call: TRBJ2-7
clone_size: once
v_call: TRBV30
d_call: NA

cdr3_aa: CSVHMNTEAFF
cdr3_nt: TGCAGCGTCCACATGAACACTGAAGCTTTCTTT
cdr3_length: 11
j_call: TRBJ1-1
clone_size: NA
v_call: TRBV29-1
d_call: NA

cdr3_aa: CASSTRQDTYNEQFF
cdr3_nt: TGTGCCAGTAGTACCCGACAGGACACCTACAATGAGCAGTTCTTC
cdr3_length: 15
j_call: TRBJ2-1
clone_size: NA
v_call: TRBV19
d_call: NA

cdr3_aa: CASSSLGERTEAFF
cdr3_nt: TGTGCCAGCAGCTCCTTAGGGGAGCGGACTGAAGCTTTCTTT
cdr3_length: 14
j_call: TRBJ1-1
clone_size: NA
v_call: TRBV5-5
d_call: NA

cdr3_aa: CASSPRPDMNTEAFF
cdr3_nt: TGTGCCAGCTCACCACGCCCAGACATGAACACTGAAGCTTTCTTT
cdr3_length: 15
j_call: TRBJ1-1
clone_size: once
v_call: TRBV18
d_call: NA

cdr3_aa: CASSWTSGRAYEQYF
cdr3_nt: TGCGCCAGCAGCTGGACTAGCGGGAGGGCCTACGAGCAGTACTTC
cdr3_length: 15
j_call: TRBJ2-7
clone_size: NA
v_call: TRBV5-1
d_call: TRBD2

cdr3_aa: CASSGYGSNYGYTF
cdr3_nt: TGTGCCAGCAGCGGATATGGGTCTAACTATGGCTACACCTTC
cdr3_length: 14
j_call: TRBJ1-2
clone_size: NA
v_call: TRBV7-9
d_call: NA

cdr3_aa: CASTGLQGQETQYF
cdr3_nt: TGTGCCAGCACCGGGTTACAGGGGCAAGAGACCCAGTACTTC
cdr3_length: 14
j_call: TRBJ2-5
clone_size: NA
v_call: TRBV6-1
d_call: TRBD1

cdr3_aa: CASSQDPTGTYEQYF
cdr3_nt: TGTGCCAGCAGCCAAGATCCGACAGGGACCTACGAGCAGTACTTC
cdr3_length: 15
j_call: TRBJ2-7
clone_size: NA
v_call: TRBV4-2
d_call: TRBD1

cdr3_aa: CASSSIRGNEQFF
cdr3_nt: TGTGCCAGCAGCTCTATCAGGGGCAATGAGCAGTTCTTC
cdr3_length: 13
j_call: TRBJ2-1
clone_size: few
v_call: TRBV7-3
d_call: NA